One and the same sample provided the 17 T cell receptor beta chains below, sequenced in a study of shared clonotypes between healthy human individuals. Some clones are missing from TCRdb's copy, which holds only in-frame ones; the method was immunoSEQ multiplex PCR. The sample lists 1.5 million to 2.5 million clones, 85% to 95% occurring once. Positive CCR7 selection of CD45RO-negative cells yielded the naive CD8 cells, and terminally differentiated effector memory CD45RA+ cells were excluded. The specimen was naive CD8+ T cells sorted from blood. The receptors come from a man aged 18-30 years in good health.

V gene TRBV4-3 combines with J gene TRBJ2-1, with 12 bases that match TRBD1. V shed 4 bases, J shed 8 bases, and the junction held 6 bases outside the gene matches. This CDR3 region has 15 residues. Per germline, CDR1 LGHNA and CDR2 YSLEER. The DNA for the CDR3 is TGCGCCAGCAGCCCAAGAGGGACAGGGGGCGATGAGCAGTTCTTC. Translated: CASSPRGTGGDEQFF.

The chain employs TRBV19 and TRBJ2-2, with D possibly being TRBD2 (6 bases). The germline V gene encodes CDR1 LNHDA and CDR2 SQIVND (reference sequence). The CDR3 is made up of 17 amino acids. The V gene lost 1 base and the J gene lost 4 bases, with 16 bases spanning the gap. CDR3 in DNA: TGTGCCAGTAGTATAGTACCCGGCGGGGTAGCCACCGGGGAGCTGTTTTTT. This translates into CASSIVPGGVATGELFF.

This clone was observed once. The J gene is TRBJ2-7, the V gene TRBV4-3, with 10 bases that match TRBD2. This CDR3 contains 17 residues. V gave up 0 bases and J gave up 4 bases; unmatched junction bases: 9. Germline V CDR1 and CDR2: LGHNA, YSLEER. The chain's CDR3 is CASSQDTQREGRYEQYF. The CDR3, as DNA: TGCGCCAGCAGCCAAGATACCCAGCGGGAGGGCCGGTACGAGCAGTACTTC.

The gene calls are TRBV21-1 and TRBJ1-5. TRBV21-1 represents a pseudogene. The CDR3 loop spans 16 amino acids. As DNA, the CDR3 is TGTGCCAGCAGCAAAGACAGGGACTCGAGCAATCAGCCCCAGCATTTT. Translating it yields CASSKDRDSSNQPQHF.

The chain links TRBV11-2 to TRBJ2-5; D remains unclear. Germline CDR1 and CDR2: SGHAT and FQNNGV. Trimming removed 5 bases at V and 4 bases at J, with 8 bases between. This CDR3 is built from 12 residues. For the CDR3, the DNA is TGTGCCAGCAGCCGACACCTAGAGACCCAGTACTTC. Residues: CASSRHLETQYF.

The chain combines TRBV19 with TRBJ2-5, with D possibly TRBD1 on 6 matching bases. Per the germline V gene, CDR1 is LNHDA and CDR2 is SQIVND (reference sequence). Deletions cut 5 bases from V and 1 base from J, with 17 bases between. This CDR3 region has 16 residues. CDR3 DNA: TGTGCCAGTAGTCCCTGGTTGGGACAATCCCAAGAGACCCAGTACTTC. The encoded protein is CASSPWLGQSQETQYF.

DNA for the CDR3: TGTGCCAGCAGCGTAGTCAGGACAGGGTCGACCGGGGAGCTGTTTTTT. It specifies CASSVVRTGSTGELFF. The chain carries TRBV9 and TRBJ2-2; 8 bases are a match to TRBD1. The germline gives CDR1 SGDLS, CDR2 YYNGEE. Germline trimming cut 0 bases from V and 5 bases from J; bases unmatched to any gene: 6. The CDR3 sequence is 16 residues long.

V usage is TRBV19 and J usage is TRBJ1-5, with 9 positions matching TRBD1. The J segment lost 4 bases and the V segment lost 3 bases, leaving 10 bases of the junction unmatched. The CDR3 extends over 17 amino acids. Germline CDR1 is LNHDA and CDR2 is SQIVND (reference sequence). For the CDR3, the DNA is TGTGCCAGTAGTATCGCCCTTGGGACAGGGAAGAATCAGCCCCAGCATTTT. This translates into CASSIALGTGKNQPQHF.

The chain is built from TRBV11-1 and TRBJ1-1; TRBD1 matches at 7 bases. Germline loops: CDR1 SGHAT, CDR2 FQDESV (reference sequence). Losses at the gene ends were 10 bases for V and 7 bases for J; bases not matched to a gene: 18. This CDR3 comprises 15 residues. The CDR3 reads CATTRRRDSLDEAFF. Written as DNA, the CDR3 is TGTGCCACCACACGCCGCCGGGACAGCCTGGATGAAGCTTTCTTT.

V gene TRBV27 combines with J gene TRBJ1-2, with 8 positions matching TRBD1. The CDR3 is 14 residues long. V was pared by 6 bases and J by 3 bases, with 6 bases of the junction left unmatched. Germline V lookup: CDR1 MNHEY, CDR2 SMNVEV (reference sequence). This CDR3 is CASRPDREYYGYTF. The CDR3 DNA follows: TGTGCCAGCAGGCCGGACAGGGAGTACTATGGCTACACCTTC.

This sequence joins TRBV21-1 and TRBJ1-1. TRBV21-1 is recorded as a pseudogene. There are 15 residues in the CDR3. CDR3 bases: TGTGCCAGCAGCAAAGTGGTAGGACTCAACACTGAAGCTTTCTTT. Translation gives CASSKVVGLNTEAFF.

The rearrangement joins TRBV28 to TRBJ2-7, with TRBD1 as a possible D gene (5 bases). V lost 5 bases to trimming and J lost 0 bases, with 8 bases between them. CDR1 and CDR2 (germline): MDHEN, SYDVKM. The CDR3 covers 13 residues. The CDR3 is CASSSRASYEQYF. The DNA for the CDR3 is TGTGCCAGCAGTAGCAGGGCCTCCTACGAGCAGTACTTC.

The chain joins TRBV2 to TRBJ2-1; weak D call: TRBD1 (7 bases). The V gene lost 7 bases and the J gene lost 7 bases, with 17 bases spanning the gap. This CDR3 is 14 amino acids long. Germline V gene lookup returns CDR1 SNHLY and CDR2 FYNNEI. The CDR3 is CASTEAGGRNEQFF. In nucleotides, the CDR3 is TGTGCCAGCACGGAGGCAGGGGGGAGGAATGAGCAGTTCTTC.

J is TRBJ2-7 and V is TRBV4-1; D is uncertain. The CDR3 length is 13 residues. Trimming stripped 3 bases from V and 2 bases from J, with 8 bases between. CDR1 is MGHRA, CDR2 YSYEKL, per germline. CDR3 in DNA: TGCGCCAGCAGCCAGGGCTACACCTACGAGCAGTACTTC. This translates into CASSQGYTYEQYF.

The V gene is TRBV28, the J gene TRBJ2-7; no definite D call. This CDR3 is 13 amino acids long. Between the trimmed V and J ends, which lost 5 bases and 1 base, there was a span of 9 bases. In germline, CDR1 is MDHEN, CDR2 SYDVKM. As DNA, the CDR3 is TGTGCCAGCAGTGATTGGGGTTCCTACGAGCAGTACTTC. Encoded protein: CASSDWGSYEQYF.

The chain joins TRBV5-1 to TRBJ2-7; D tentatively fits TRBD1 or TRBD2 (7 bases each). CDR3 length: 16 residues. CDR1 is SGHRS and CDR2 is YFSETQ in the germline V gene. With 6 bases removed from V and 4 bases from J, the gap between germline ends came to 23 bases. The CDR3 reads CASNEGPGGASYEQYF. The CDR3 DNA reads as TGCGCCAGCAACGAGGGCCCAGGGGGGGCCTCTTACGAGCAGTACTTC.

This clone was counted once. The CDR3 region has the DNA TGCAGCGTTGGAGGGACTAGCGAATTCTACGAGCAGTACTTC. Protein sequence: CSVGGTSEFYEQYF. The chain employs TRBV29-1 and TRBJ2-7, with TRBD2 matching over 10 bases. The CDR3 has 14 residues. The V gene's germline CDR1 is SQVTM and CDR2 ANQGSEA. Trimming at V came to 4 bases and at J to 3 bases, leaving 6 bases not matched to a gene.